A selection of T cell receptor beta chains follows, all from one sample in a study of shared clonotypes between healthy human individuals. The table came from immunoSEQ multiplex PCR; TCRdb's copy has only in-frame clones and leaves some out. The table lists over 2,000,000 clones, around 95% of them singletons. Sequenced material: naive CD8+ T cells from PBMCs. The receptors stem from a man aged 18 to 29 in good health. Some clones in this sample may be carry-over from other donors' samples. Each CDR3 is given with its conserved first and last residue. The D gene is left open where the match is weak. The size of a clone is reported for some rows only, either as once, few or many, or as a class for expanded clones.

j_call | clone_size | v_call | d_call | cdr3_aa | cdr3_nt
TRBJ2-7 | NA | TRBV27 | NA | CASTPLLGGHEQYF | TGTGCCAGCACCCCCCTGCTGGGAGGCCACGAGCAGTACTTC
TRBJ2-7 | NA | TRBV4-3 | TRBD2 | CASSQRSGRDAYEQYF | TGCGCCAGCAGCCAAAGAAGCGGGAGGGACGCCTACGAGCAGTACTTC
TRBJ2-7 | NA | TRBV27 | TRBD1 | CASSPTRDRTYEQYF | TGTGCCAGCAGTCCGACCCGGGACAGAACCTACGAGCAGTACTTC
TRBJ2-3 | NA | TRBV27 | NA | CASSTHRGGGDTQYF | TGTGCCAGCAGTACCCACAGGGGAGGAGGAGATACGCAGTATTTT
TRBJ1-2 | NA | TRBV7-9 | TRBD1 | CASSLTGRIYGYTF | TGTGCCAGCAGCCTGACAGGGAGAATCTATGGCTACACCTTC
TRBJ2-1 | NA | TRBV29-1 | TRBD2 | CSVIPLAAGYNEQFF | TGCAGCGTCATACCGCTAGCGGCGGGATACAATGAGCAGTTCTTC
TRBJ2-2 | NA | TRBV6-1 | NA | CASTSDTGELFF | TGTGCCAGCACCAGTGACACCGGGGAGCTGTTTTTT
TRBJ2-7 | NA | TRBV7-9 | NA | CASSLPISGPAYEQYF | TGTGCCAGCAGCTTACCCATTTCAGGGCCCGCCTACGAGCAGTACTTC
TRBJ2-1 | NA | TRBV5-4 | TRBD2 | CASTDLLGGSSDEQFF | TGTGCCAGCACCGACCTCTTGGGGGGGAGTAGCGATGAGCAGTTCTTC
TRBJ1-4 | NA | TRBV27 | NA | CASSQVWLVNEKLFF | TGTGCCAGCAGTCAGGTCTGGCTGGTAAATGAAAAACTGTTTTTT
TRBJ2-1 | NA | TRBV27 | NA | CASSLGGQIHEQFF | TGTGCCAGCAGTTTAGGGGGCCAGATCCATGAGCAGTTCTTC
TRBJ1-1 | NA | TRBV23-1 | NA | CASSQGLLRTRMNTEAFF | TGCGCCAGCAGTCAAGGCTTGTTACGGACAAGGATGAACACTGAAGCTTTCTTT
TRBJ1-4 | NA | TRBV7-9 | TRBD1 | CASSRGDRLYGEKLFF | TGTGCCAGCAGCAGAGGGGACAGGCTGTACGGGGAAAAACTGTTTTTT
TRBJ2-7 | NA | TRBV5-1 | NA | CASRQGSAYQQYF | TGCGCCAGCCGGCAGGGTTCGGCCTACCAGCAGTACTTC
TRBJ1-5 | NA | TRBV7-2 | TRBD1 | CASSSRTGVGQPQHF | TGTGCCAGCAGCTCTCGGACAGGGGTAGGTCAGCCCCAGCATTTT
TRBJ2-1 | NA | TRBV9 | TRBD2 | CASSGREGPGDNEQFF | TGTGCCAGCAGCGGCCGGGAGGGCCCAGGCGACAATGAGCAGTTCTTC
TRBJ2-2 | NA | TRBV11-3 | TRBD2 | CASSFTPGLAENTGELFF | TGCGCCAGCAGCTTCACCCCAGGACTAGCGGAGAACACCGGGGAGCTGTTTTTT
TRBJ1-1 | NA | TRBV27 | NA | CASSSSEDENTEAFF | TGTGCCAGCAGTTCGTCAGAGGATGAAAACACTGAAGCTTTCTTT
TRBJ1-5 | NA | TRBV28 | TRBD1 | CASRPDRARNQPQHF | TGTGCCAGCAGACCGGACAGGGCTCGCAATCAGCCCCAGCATTTT
TRBJ1-1 | NA | TRBV4-3 | TRBD1 | CASSPRDREMNTEAFF | TGCGCCAGCAGCCCCCGGGACAGAGAAATGAACACTGAAGCTTTCTTT
TRBJ1-3 | few | TRBV4-1 | NA | CAHAKGAGNTIYF | TGCGCTCATGCCAAGGGGGCTGGAAACACCATATATTTT
TRBJ2-7 | NA | TRBV29-1 | NA | CSVGHLSYEQYF | TGCAGCGTTGGTCATCTCTCCTACGAGCAGTACTTC
TRBJ2-1 | NA | TRBV4-3 | NA | CASSHRWRAHSGEQFF | TGCGCCAGCAGCCATCGATGGCGAGCACACTCGGGTGAGCAGTTCTTC
TRBJ2-1 | NA | TRBV27 | TRBD2 | CASSSPRTSENYNEQFF | TGTGCCAGCAGTTCCCCAAGGACTAGCGAAAACTACAATGAGCAGTTCTTC